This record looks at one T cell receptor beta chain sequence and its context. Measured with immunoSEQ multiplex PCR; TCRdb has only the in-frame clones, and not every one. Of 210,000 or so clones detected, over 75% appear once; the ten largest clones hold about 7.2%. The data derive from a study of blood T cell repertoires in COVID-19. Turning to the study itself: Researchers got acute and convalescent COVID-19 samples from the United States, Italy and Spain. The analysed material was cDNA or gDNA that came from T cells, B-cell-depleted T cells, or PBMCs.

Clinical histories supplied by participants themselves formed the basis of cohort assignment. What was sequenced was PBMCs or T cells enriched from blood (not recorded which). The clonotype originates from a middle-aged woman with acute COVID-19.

CDR3 sequence (DNA): TGTGCCAGCAGCCAGGACAGAGAGAATGGCTACACCTTC. It encodes CASSQDRENGYTF. The chain has TRBV3-1 (or the pseudogene TRBV3-2) and TRBJ1-2; D is possibly TRBD1 (6 bases). The germline V and J ends were trimmed by 3 bases and 6 bases, with 11 bases remaining between them. Per the germline V gene, CDR1 is LGHDT and CDR2 is YNNKEL (reference sequence). The CDR3 covers 13 residues.